These 21 T cell receptor beta chains originate from one sample sequenced in a study of T cell responses to AZD1222 COVID-19 vaccine. The method was immunoSEQ multiplex PCR; TCRdb's version includes in-frame clones alone and lacks a portion of them. The profile shows 150,000 or so clones, more than 90% of them singletons. Sequenced material: peripheral blood, taken on day 0 of AZD1222 vaccination. The receptors derive from an adult in good health.

The rearrangement links TRBV28 to TRBJ2-1, with TRBD1 matching 8 bases. The CDR3 length is 14 residues. Trimming cost V 6 bases and J 5 bases; bases outside gene matches: 6. Germline CDR1 is MDHEN and CDR2 is SYDVKM. CDR3: CASRTTGGNNEQFF. Written as DNA, the CDR3 is TGTGCCAGCAGGACCACAGGGGGAAACAATGAGCAGTTCTTC.

The J gene is TRBJ2-7, the V gene TRBV4-2; D is possibly TRBD1 (8 bases). The CDR3 contains 15 residues. Germline V gene sequence: CDR1 LGHNA, CDR2 YNFKEQ. Trimming left V 3 bases short and J 4 bases short, with 16 bases between. The CDR3 DNA reads as TGTGCCAGCAGCCAGCGGACAGGGAGGGAGTACGAGCAGTACTTC. Protein: CASSQRTGREYEQYF.

V gene TRBV15 combines with J gene TRBJ2-7; D may correspond to TRBD1 or TRBD2 (5 bases each). The CDR3 length is 17 residues. Per the germline V gene, CDR1 is LNHNV and CDR2 is YYDKDF (reference sequence). The ends were cut back, 1 base at V and 2 bases at J, with 18 bases in the middle. DNA of the CDR3: TGTGCCACCAGCAGAGGGAGGACCCGGGACGGAGCCTACGAGCAGTACTTC. It codes for CATSRGRTRDGAYEQYF.

This chain joins TRBV12-3 or TRBV12-4 and TRBJ1-1, with unresolved D. V was clipped by 3 bases and J by 5 bases, with 7 bases between them. This CDR3 has 12 amino acids. CDR3 sequence: CASSFRWTEAFF. CDR3 nucleotides: TGTGCCAGCAGTTTTAGGTGGACTGAAGCTTTCTTT.

The V and J genes are TRBV7-9 and TRBJ2-7; D possibly matches TRBD1 or TRBD2 (5 bases each). The CDR3 is 12 residues long. V was clipped by 2 bases and J by 7 bases, with 9 bases between them. Germline CDR1 SEHNR, CDR2 FQNEAQ (reference sequence). The CDR3: CASSLTGPEQYF. The CDR3 DNA is TGTGCCAGCAGCTTAACGGGACCGGAGCAGTACTTC. Combining the CDR3 with reference TRBV7-9 and TRBJ2-7 gives the whole variable domain DTGVSQNPRHKITKRGQNVTFRCDPISEHNRLYWYRQTLGQGPEFLTYFQNEAQLEKSRLLSDRFSAERPKGSFSTLEIQRTEQGDSAMYLCASSLTGPEQYFGPGTRLTVT.

V usage is TRBV24-1 and J usage is TRBJ2-2; 9 bases match TRBD2. V was clipped by 12 bases and J by 5 bases; unmatched bases: 9. From germline, CDR1 is KGHDR and CDR2 SFDVKD. This CDR3 is built from 14 residues. DNA for the CDR3: TGTGCCCCCGGGCGGCGGGGGGGGACCGGGGAGCTGTTTTTT. Its translation: CAPGRRGGTGELFF.

The V gene is TRBV27, the J gene TRBJ1-4; TRBD1 is a possible D gene (5 bases). Germline CDR1 is MNHEY and CDR2 is SMNVEV (reference sequence). This CDR3 contains 15 residues. Trimming removed 5 bases from V and 3 bases from J, with 13 bases in between. The CDR3 region has the DNA TGTGCCAGCAGTAGAGGGGCCATTCCTAATGAAAAACTGTTTTTT. Translation: CASSRGAIPNEKLFF.

This clone was seen once. The chain is built from TRBV5-1 and TRBJ2-2; a weak D match, TRBD1 (5 bases). CDR3 length equals 15 residues. The ends were cut back, 1 base at V and 3 bases at J, with 10 bases in the middle. The germline CDR1 and CDR2 sequences are SGHRS and YFSETQ. Written as DNA, the CDR3 is TGCGCCAGCAGCTTGCAAGGGGCTCACACCGGGGAGCTGTTTTTT. Residues: CASSLQGAHTGELFF.

This sequence joins TRBV18 and TRBJ2-5, with 7 bases lining up with TRBD1. V lost 5 bases, J lost 2 bases, and 8 bases stayed unmatched. CDR1 and CDR2 (germline): KGHSH, LQKENI. The CDR3 is made up of 15 amino acids. The CDR3 sequence: CASSDQGQIQETQYF. The DNA for the CDR3 is TGTGCCAGCTCAGACCAGGGACAGATACAAGAGACCCAGTACTTC.

V is TRBV5-1 and J is TRBJ1-1; 7 bases line up with TRBD1. The CDR3 length is 14 residues. The ends lost 4 bases at V and 3 bases at J; junction bases unmatched: 6. Germline assignment: CDR1 SGHRS and CDR2 YFSETQ. In nucleotides, the CDR3 is TGCGCCAGCAGCGCGGGACAGTGGGACACTGAAGCTTTCTTT. This encodes CASSAGQWDTEAFF.

The chain uses TRBV15 and TRBJ2-7, with 7 positions matching TRBD1. The CDR3 contains 15 residues. Germline V gives CDR1 LNHNV, CDR2 YYDKDF (reference sequence). V lost 0 bases and J lost 3; bases outside the gene matches: 5. The CDR3 loop reads CATSRESGGSYEQYF. CDR3 in DNA: TGTGCCACCAGCAGAGAGTCAGGGGGTAGCTACGAGCAGTACTTC.

This sequence joins TRBV29-1 and TRBJ2-5; tentatively, D is TRBD1 (5 bases). Trimming left V 0 bases short and J 0 bases short, with 14 bases between. This CDR3 spans 16 amino acids. The germline V gene has CDR1 SQVTM and CDR2 ANQGSEA. DNA for the CDR3: TGCAGCGTTGAAGATTTCCAGGGCACGTACCAAGAGACCCAGTACTTC. Translation: CSVEDFQGTYQETQYF.

This sequence joins TRBV28 and TRBJ2-7; D tentatively reads TRBD1 or TRBD2 (5 bases each). The CDR3 has 13 amino acids. Trimming left V 5 bases short and J 6 bases short, with 14 bases between. Germline CDR1 and CDR2: MDHEN and SYDVKM. The CDR3 DNA follows: TGTGCCAGCAGTCCACCTGGGACCCGCGAGCAGTACTTC. Translating it yields CASSPPGTREQYF.

J is TRBJ1-6 and V is TRBV25-1, with D perhaps TRBD1 (5 bases). The CDR3 sequence is 17 residues long. Germline V gives CDR1 MGHDK, CDR2 SYGVNS. The V end lost 1 base, the J end lost 5 bases, and 15 bases lay between the germline ends. The CDR3 is CASSELSGARDNSPLHF. The CDR3 DNA reads TGTGCCAGCAGTGAATTGTCCGGGGCTCGAGATAATTCACCCCTCCACTTT.

The chain uses TRBV6-6 and TRBJ1-5; D is unclear. Germline V gene sequence: CDR1 MNHNY, CDR2 SVGAGI (reference sequence). The CDR3 is 14 residues long. Trimming cost V 2 bases and J 2 bases, with 7 bases left between them. CDR3 in DNA: TGTGCCAGCAGTTACAGGGTTGGCAATCAGCCCCAGCATTTT. It codes for CASSYRVGNQPQHF.

The sample holds a few counts of this clone. The V call is TRBV6-5, the J call TRBJ1-4; no firm D call. Trimming pared 5 bases from V and 8 bases from J, leaving 12 bases between. The CDR3 extends over 13 amino acids. From germline, CDR1 is MNHEY and CDR2 SVGAGI. CDR3 sequence: CASSMREVEKLFF. The CDR3 DNA is TGTGCCAGCAGTATGAGAGAGGTGGAAAAACTGTTTTTT.

The chain combines TRBV19 with TRBJ2-7, with D unresolved. From germline, CDR1 is LNHDA and CDR2 SQIVND (reference sequence). The V end lost 1 base, the J end lost 1 base, and 8 bases lay between the germline ends. The CDR3 extends over 14 amino acids. The CDR3 bases are TGTGCCAGTAGTATAGGCTACGGTTCCTACGAGCAGTACTTC. It specifies CASSIGYGSYEQYF.

Here the CDR3 reads CASSQDGAGTYEQYF. CDR3 DNA: TGTGCCAGCAGCCAAGACGGGGCGGGAACCTACGAGCAGTACTTC. The chain recombines TRBV3-1 (or the pseudogene TRBV3-2) with TRBJ2-7; a weak D match, TRBD2 (6 bases). V shed 0 bases and J shed 2 bases, with 11 bases lying between them. CDR1 and CDR2 from the germline V gene are LGHDT and YNNKEL (reference sequence). There are 15 residues in the CDR3.

The chain carries TRBV6-5 and TRBJ2-7; D gene ambiguous. Trimming stripped 3 bases from V and 1 base from J, with 10 bases between. This CDR3 comprises 14 residues. CDR1 MNHEY and CDR2 SVGAGI come from the germline V gene. The CDR3 nucleotides read TGTGCCAGCAGTTATAGGGCCAGATCCTACGAGCAGTACTTC. Amino acids: CASSYRARSYEQYF.

This chain uses TRBV6-1 with TRBJ1-2, with 7 bases that match TRBD1. The CDR3 is 14 residues long. Germline assignment: CDR1 MNHNS and CDR2 SASEGT. With 0 bases clipped from V and 7 bases from J, the junction kept 5 bases outside the gene matches. The CDR3 coding sequence is TGTGCCAGCAGTGAAGCCTCAGGGGGGTTTGGCTACACCTTC. Translation gives CASSEASGGFGYTF.

In DNA form, the CDR3 reads TGCGCCAGCAGCTTGTCTGGACAGAGCTCCTACGAGCAGTACTTC. Protein sequence: CASSLSGQSSYEQYF. The rearrangement uses TRBV5-1 and TRBJ2-7, with a tentative D call TRBD1 (6 bases). CDR1 is SGHRS, CDR2 YFSETQ, per germline. V was shortened by 1 base and J by 0 bases, with 11 bases between the two germline ends. The CDR3 extends over 15 amino acids.